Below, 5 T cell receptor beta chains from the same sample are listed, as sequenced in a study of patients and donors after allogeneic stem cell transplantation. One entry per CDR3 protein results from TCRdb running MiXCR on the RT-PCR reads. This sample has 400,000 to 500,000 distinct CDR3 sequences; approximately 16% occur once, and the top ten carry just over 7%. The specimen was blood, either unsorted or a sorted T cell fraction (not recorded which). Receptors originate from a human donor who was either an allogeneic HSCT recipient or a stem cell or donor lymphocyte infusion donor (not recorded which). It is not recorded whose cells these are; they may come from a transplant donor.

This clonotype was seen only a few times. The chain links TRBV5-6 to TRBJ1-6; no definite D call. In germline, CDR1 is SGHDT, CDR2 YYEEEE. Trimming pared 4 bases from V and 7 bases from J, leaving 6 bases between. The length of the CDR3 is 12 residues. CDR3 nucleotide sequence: TGTGCCAGCAGCCTGTCGAATTCACCCCTCCACTTT. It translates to CASSLSNSPLHF.

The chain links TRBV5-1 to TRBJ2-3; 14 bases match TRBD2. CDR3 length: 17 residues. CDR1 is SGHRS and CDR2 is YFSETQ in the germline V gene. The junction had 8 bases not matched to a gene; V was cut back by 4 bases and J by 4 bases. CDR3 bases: TGCGCCAGCAGCCCGGGACTAGCGGGAGTAACGGCAGATACGCAGTATTTT. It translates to CASSPGLAGVTADTQYF. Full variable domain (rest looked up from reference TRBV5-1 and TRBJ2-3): KAGVTQTPRYLIKTRGQQVTLSCSPISGHRSVSWYQQTPGQGLQFLFEYFSETQRNKGNFPGRFSGRQFSNSRSEMNVSTLELGDSALYLCASSPGLAGVTADTQYFGPGTRLTVL.

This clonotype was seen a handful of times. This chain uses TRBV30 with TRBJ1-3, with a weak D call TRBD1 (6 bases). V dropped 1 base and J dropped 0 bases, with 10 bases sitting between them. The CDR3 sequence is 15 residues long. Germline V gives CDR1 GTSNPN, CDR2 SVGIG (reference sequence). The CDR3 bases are TGTGCCTGGAGTGGAAGGGGGGGCTCTGGAAACACCATATATTTT. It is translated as CAWSGRGGSGNTIYF. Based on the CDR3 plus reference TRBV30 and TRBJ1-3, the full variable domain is SQTIHQWPATLVQPVGSPLSLECTVEGTSNPNLYWYRQAAGRGLQLLFYSVGIGQISSEVPQNLSASRPQDRQFILSSKKLLLSDSGFYLCAWSGRGGSGNTIYFGEGSWLTVV.

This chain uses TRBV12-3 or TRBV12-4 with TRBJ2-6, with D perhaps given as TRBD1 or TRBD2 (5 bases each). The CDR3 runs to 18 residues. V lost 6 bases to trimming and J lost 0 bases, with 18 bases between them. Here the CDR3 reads CASSPVEGLYSGANVLTF. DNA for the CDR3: TGTGCCAGCAGCCCCGTCGAGGGGCTATACTCTGGGGCCAACGTCCTGACTTTC.

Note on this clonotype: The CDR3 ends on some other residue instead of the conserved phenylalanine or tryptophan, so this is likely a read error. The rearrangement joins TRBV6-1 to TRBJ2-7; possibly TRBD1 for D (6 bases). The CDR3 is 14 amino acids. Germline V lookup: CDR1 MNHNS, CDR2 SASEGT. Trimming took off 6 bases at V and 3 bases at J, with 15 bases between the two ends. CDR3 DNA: TGTGCCAGCAGCCCGCAGGGGTTAGGCTACGAGCAGTACCTC. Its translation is CASSPQGLGYEQYL.